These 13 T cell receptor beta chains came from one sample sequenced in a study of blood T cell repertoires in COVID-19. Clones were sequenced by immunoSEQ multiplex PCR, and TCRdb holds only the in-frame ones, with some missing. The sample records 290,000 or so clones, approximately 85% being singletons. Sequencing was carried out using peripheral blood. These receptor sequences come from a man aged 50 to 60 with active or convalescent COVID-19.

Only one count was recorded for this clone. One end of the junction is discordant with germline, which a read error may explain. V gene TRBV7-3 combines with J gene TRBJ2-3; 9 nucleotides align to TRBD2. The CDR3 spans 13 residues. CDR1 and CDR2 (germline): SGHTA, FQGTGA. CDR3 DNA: TGTGCCAGCAGCCTCCAGGGCGGGGGGGGCCAAATTTTT. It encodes CASSLQGGGGQIF.

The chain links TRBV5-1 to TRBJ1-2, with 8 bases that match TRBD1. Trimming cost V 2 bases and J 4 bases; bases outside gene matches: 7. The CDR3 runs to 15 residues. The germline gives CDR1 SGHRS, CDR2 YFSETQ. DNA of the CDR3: TGCGCCAGCAGCTTCGGGGACAGGCGCTTCTATGGCTACACCTTC. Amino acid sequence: CASSFGDRRFYGYTF.

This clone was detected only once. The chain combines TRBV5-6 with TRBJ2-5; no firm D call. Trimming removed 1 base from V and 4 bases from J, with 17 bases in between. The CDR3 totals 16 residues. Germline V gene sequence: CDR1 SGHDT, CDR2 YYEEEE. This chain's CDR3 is CASSLQLFGPRETQYF. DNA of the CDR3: TGTGCCAGCAGCTTGCAGCTTTTTGGGCCGCGAGAGACCCAGTACTTC.

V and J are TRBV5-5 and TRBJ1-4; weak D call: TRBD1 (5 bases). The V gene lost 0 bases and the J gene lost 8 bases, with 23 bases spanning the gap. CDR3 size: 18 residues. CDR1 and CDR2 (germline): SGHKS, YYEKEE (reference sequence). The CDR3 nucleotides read TGTGCCAGCAGCTTGGCGACGTCAGGGATAAGAGTGTGGGAAAAACTGTTTTTT. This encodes CASSLATSGIRVWEKLFF. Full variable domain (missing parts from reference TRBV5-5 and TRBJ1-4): DAGVTQSPTHLIKTRGQQVTLRCSPISGHKSVSWYQQVLGQGPQFIFQYYEKEERGRGNFPDRFSARQFPNYSSELNVNALLLGDSALYLCASSLATSGIRVWEKLFFGSGTQLSVL.

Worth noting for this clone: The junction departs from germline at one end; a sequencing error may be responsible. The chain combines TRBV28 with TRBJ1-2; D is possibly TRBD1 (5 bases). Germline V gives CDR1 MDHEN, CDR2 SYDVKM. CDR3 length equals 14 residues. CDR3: CASREFSTAPRSVF. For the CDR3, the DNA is TGTGCCAGCAGAGAGTTCTCGACAGCCCCTCGTTCGGTCTTC.

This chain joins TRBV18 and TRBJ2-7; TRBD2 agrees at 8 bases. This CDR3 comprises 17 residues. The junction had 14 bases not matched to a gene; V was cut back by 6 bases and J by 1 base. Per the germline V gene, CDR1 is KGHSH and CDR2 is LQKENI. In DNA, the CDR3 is TGTGCCAGCTCGCCAGCTATGGGGACTAGTGGATCCTACGAGCAGTACTTC. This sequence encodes CASSPAMGTSGSYEQYF.

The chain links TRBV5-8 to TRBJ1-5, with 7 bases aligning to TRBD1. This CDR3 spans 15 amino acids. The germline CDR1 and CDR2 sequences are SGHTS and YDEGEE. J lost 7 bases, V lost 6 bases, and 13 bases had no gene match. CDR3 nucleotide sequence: TGTGCCAGCAAGACAAGGGCAGGGGGGACCCAGCCCCAGCATTTT. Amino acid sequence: CASKTRAGGTQPQHF.

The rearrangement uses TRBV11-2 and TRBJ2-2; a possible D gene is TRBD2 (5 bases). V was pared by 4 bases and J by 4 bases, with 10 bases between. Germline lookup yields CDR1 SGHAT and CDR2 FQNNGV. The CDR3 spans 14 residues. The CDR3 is CASSSGVLTGELFF. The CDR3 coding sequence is TGTGCCAGCAGCTCCGGGGTACTCACCGGGGAGCTGTTTTTT.

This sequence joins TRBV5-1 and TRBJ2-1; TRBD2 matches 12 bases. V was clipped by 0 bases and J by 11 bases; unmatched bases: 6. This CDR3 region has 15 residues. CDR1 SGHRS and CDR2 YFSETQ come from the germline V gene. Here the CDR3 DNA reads TGCGCCAGCAGCTTGGAACTAGCGGGAGGTCCCAAGCAGTTCTTC. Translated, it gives CASSLELAGGPKQFF.

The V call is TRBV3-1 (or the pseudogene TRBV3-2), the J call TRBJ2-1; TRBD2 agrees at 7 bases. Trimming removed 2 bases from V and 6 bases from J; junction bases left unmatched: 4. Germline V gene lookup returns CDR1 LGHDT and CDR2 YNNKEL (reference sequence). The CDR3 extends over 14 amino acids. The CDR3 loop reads CASSQWGEGNEQFF. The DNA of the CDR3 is TGTGCCAGCAGCCAATGGGGGGAGGGCAATGAGCAGTTCTTC.

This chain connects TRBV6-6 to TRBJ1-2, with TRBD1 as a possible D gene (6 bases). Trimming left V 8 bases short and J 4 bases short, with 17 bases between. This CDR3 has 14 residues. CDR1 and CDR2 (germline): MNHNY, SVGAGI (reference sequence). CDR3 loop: CASGVGGRGYGYTF. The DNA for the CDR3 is TGTGCCAGCGGCGTGGGGGGGCGGGGCTATGGCTACACCTTC.

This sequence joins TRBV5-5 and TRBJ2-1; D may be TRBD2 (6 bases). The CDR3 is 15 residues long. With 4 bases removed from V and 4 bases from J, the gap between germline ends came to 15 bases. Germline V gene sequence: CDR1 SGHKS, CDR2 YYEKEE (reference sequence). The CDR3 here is CASSHDPGSYNEQFF. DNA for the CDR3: TGTGCCAGCAGCCATGACCCCGGGAGTTACAATGAGCAGTTCTTC.

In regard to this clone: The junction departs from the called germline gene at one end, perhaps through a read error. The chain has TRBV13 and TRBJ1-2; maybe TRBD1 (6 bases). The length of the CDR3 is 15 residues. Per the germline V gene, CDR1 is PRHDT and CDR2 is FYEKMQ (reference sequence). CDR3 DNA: TGTGCCAGCAGCGTAGGAGGGGGTCGGGACTATGGCTACACCTTC. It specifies CASSVGGGRDYGYTF.